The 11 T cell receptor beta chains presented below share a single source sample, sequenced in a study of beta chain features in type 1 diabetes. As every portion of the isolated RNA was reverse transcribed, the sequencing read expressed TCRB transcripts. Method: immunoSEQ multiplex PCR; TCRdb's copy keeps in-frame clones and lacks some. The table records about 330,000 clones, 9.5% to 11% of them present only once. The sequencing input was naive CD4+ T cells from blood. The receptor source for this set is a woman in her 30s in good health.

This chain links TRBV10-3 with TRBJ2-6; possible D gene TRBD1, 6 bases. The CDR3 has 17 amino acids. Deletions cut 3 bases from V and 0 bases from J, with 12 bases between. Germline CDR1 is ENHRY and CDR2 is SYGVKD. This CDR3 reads CAISDGQGGSGANVLTF. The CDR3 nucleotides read TGTGCCATCAGTGACGGGCAAGGGGGCTCTGGGGCCAACGTCCTGACTTTC.

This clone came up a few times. The CDR3 nucleotides are TGTGCCAGCAGTTTTACAGGAAATAATGAGCAGTTCTTC. Its protein product is CASSFTGNNEQFF. The V gene is TRBV27, the J gene TRBJ2-1; a weak D match, TRBD1 (5 bases). In germline, CDR1 is MNHEY, CDR2 SMNVEV (reference sequence). The V and J ends lost 3 bases and 7 bases respectively, with 10 bases between them. CDR3 length: 13 residues.

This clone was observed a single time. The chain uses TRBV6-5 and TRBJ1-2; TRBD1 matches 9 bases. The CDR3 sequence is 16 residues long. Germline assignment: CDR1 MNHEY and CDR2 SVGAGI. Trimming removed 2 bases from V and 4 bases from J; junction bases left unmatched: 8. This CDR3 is CASSYPDRGEVYGYTF. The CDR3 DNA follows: TGTGCCAGCAGTTACCCGGACAGGGGTGAAGTCTATGGCTACACCTTC.

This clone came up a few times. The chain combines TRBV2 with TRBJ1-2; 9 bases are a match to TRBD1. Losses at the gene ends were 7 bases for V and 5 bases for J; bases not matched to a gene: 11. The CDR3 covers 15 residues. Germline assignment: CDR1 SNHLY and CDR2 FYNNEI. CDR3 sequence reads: CASTDRTGAGYGYTF. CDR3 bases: TGTGCCAGCACCGACCGGACAGGGGCCGGATATGGCTACACCTTC.

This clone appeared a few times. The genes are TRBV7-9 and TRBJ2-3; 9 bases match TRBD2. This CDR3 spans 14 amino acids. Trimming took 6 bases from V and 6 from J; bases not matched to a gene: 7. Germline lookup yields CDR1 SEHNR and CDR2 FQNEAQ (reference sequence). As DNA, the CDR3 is TGTGCCAGCAGGGATAGCGGGAGAGTCGATACGCAGTATTTT. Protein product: CASRDSGRVDTQYF. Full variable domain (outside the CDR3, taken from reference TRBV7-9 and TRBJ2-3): DTGVSQNPRHKITKRGQNVTFRCDPISEHNRLYWYRQTLGQGPEFLTYFQNEAQLEKSRLLSDRFSAERPKGSFSTLEIQRTEQGDSAMYLCASRDSGRVDTQYFGPGTRLTVL.

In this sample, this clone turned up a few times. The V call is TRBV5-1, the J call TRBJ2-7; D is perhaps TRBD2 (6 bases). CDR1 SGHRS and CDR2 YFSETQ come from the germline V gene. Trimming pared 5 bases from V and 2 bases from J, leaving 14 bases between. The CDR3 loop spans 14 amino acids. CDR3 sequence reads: CASREGLAAYEQYF. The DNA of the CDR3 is TGCGCCAGCAGGGAGGGTCTAGCCGCCTACGAGCAGTACTTC.

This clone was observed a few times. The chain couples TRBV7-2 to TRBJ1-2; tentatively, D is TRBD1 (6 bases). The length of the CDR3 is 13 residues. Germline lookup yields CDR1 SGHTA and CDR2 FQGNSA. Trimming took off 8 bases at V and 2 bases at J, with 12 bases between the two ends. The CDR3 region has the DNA TGTGCCAGCGGTCCAGGGACAAACTATGGCTACACCTTC. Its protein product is CASGPGTNYGYTF.

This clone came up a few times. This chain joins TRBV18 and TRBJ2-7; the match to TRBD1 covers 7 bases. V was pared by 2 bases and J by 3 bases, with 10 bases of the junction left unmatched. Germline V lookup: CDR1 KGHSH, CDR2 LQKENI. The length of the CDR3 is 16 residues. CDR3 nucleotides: TGTGCCAGCTCACCATTAGAAACAGGGGATAGCTACGAGCAGTACTTC. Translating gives CASSPLETGDSYEQYF.

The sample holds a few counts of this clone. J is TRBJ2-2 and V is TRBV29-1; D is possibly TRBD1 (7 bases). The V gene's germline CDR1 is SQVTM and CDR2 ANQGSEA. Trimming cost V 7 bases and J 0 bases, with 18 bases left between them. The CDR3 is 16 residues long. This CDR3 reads CSAGGRGAPNTGELFF. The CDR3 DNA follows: TGCAGCGCCGGCGGCAGGGGGGCACCGAACACCGGGGAGCTGTTTTTT.

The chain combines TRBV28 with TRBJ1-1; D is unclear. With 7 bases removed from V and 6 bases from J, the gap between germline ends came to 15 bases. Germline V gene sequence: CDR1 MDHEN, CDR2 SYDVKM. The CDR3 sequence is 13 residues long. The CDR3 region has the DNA TGTGCCAGCACCGGCGGAGGGAAGCCTGAAGCTTTCTTT. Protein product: CASTGGGKPEAFF.

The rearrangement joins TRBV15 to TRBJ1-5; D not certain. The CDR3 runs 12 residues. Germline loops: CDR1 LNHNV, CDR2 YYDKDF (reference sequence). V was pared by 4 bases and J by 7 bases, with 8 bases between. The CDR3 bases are TGTGCCACCAGCACCCACACGCAGCCCCAGCATTTT. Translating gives CATSTHTQPQHF.